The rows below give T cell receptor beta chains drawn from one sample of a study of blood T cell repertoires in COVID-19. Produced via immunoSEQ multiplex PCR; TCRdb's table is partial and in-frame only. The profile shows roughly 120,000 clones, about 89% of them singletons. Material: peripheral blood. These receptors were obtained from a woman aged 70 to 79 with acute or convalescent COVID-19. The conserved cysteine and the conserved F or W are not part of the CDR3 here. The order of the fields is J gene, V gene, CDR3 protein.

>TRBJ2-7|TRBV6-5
ASSPETPGGEQY
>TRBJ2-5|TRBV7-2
ASSTQVSSGGETQY
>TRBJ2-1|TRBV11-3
ASSATTSGGVQF
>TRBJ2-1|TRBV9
ASGDRGYNEQF
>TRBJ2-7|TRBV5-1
ASSYLGAPSYEQY
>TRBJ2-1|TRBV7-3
ASSPRGSGGRGEQF
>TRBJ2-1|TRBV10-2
ASSESLAEYNEQF
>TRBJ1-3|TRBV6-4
ASSGGQGPPSGNTIY
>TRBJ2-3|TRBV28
ASSGTTDTQY
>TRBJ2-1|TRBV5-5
ASSTGARVDSYNEQF
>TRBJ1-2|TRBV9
ASSVDTGANYGYT
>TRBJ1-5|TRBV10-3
AISEGPLVGEPQH
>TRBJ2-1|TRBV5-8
ASSSRGFSYNEQF
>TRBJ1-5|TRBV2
ASTGQLGNQPQH
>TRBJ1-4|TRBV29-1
SVSGGRHGYEKLF
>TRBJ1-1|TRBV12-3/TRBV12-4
ASTPTGPTEAF
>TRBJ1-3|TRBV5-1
ASSQGQGGDTIY
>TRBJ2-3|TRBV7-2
ASSLHGASTDTQY
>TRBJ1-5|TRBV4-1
ASSQEGQGGQPQH
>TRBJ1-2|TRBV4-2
ASSQALRVVYT
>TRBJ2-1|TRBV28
ASSTAGATYNEQF
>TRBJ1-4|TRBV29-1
SVDRSGAEKLF
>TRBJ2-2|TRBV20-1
SASLGLGTGELF
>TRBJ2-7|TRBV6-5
ASSYSKAGGREQY
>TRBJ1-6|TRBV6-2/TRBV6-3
ASSRDRVNSPLH
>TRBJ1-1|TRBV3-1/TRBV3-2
ASSPRTGNTEAF
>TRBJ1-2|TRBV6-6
ASSYGRVVYGYT
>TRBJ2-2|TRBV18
ASSLWTGTNTGELF
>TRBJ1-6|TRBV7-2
ASSLTTGVNSPLH
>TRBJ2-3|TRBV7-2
ASSLVGLASDTQY
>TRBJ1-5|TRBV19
ASSIGRGKGGGPQH
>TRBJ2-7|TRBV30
AWSVFDRVTSGGVSNYEQY
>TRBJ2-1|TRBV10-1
ASMSGGAGNEQF
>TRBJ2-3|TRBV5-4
ASRGDYSSTDTQY
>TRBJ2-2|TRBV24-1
ATSGVGRTTGELF
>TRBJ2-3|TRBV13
ASSNQEHTDTQY
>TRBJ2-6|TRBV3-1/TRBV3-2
ASSPVSGANVLT
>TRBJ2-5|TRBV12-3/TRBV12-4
ASSFPSTQTQY
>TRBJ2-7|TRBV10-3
AISADSITYEQY
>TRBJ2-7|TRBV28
ASCAGQLSPLEQY
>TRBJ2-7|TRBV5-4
ASSPGQGLPYEQY
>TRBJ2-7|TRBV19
ASSMGGQGWNYEQY
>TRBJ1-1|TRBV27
ASSPRAMNTEAF
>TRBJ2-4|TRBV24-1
ATSDSAGTALNIQY
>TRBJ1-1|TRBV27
ASRLQGYSEAF
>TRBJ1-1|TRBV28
ASSLRGGWTEAF
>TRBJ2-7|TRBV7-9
ASSLPTGVDEQY
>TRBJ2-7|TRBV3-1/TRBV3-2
ASSQAGRGLYEQY
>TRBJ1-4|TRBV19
ASSNMEWRKLF
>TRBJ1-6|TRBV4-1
ASSQDRGTGGYSPLH
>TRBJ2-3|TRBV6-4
ASSDSGYSTDTQY
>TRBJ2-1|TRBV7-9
ASRPAVGAGNEQF
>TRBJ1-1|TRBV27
ASSEGPRGMTEAF
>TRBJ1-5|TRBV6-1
ASSEYRGGRTQPQH